Listed here are 21 T cell receptor beta chains from one sample, sequenced in a study of human T cells and chemical hapten exposure. Noted time point: patch test 2, 6 weeks after DPC sensitization. The treatment denotes: therapeutic diphenylcyclopropenone sensitization with weekly scalp DPC. One entry per CDR3 protein results from TCRdb running MiXCR on the RACE reads. The sample lists around 360,000 distinct CDR3 sequences, about 6% occurring once. The specimen was whole blood, collected in connection with sensitization to the hapten diphenylcyclopropenone (DPC). Source of these receptors: a woman between 18 and 29 years old with alopecia areata. Some clones in this sample may be carry-over from other donors' samples.

The CDR3 DNA reads as TGCGCCAGCAGCCAAGAACGACAGGGGGGATTTTACGAGCAGTACTTC. Residues: CASSQERQGGFYEQYF. The V and J genes are TRBV4-1 and TRBJ2-7; the match to TRBD1 covers 9 bases. V trimming: 0 bases; J trimming: 4 bases; junction bases outside the gene matches: 7. CDR1 is MGHRA and CDR2 is YSYEKL in the germline V gene. The CDR3 has 16 residues.

The chain links TRBV18 to TRBJ2-3; 11 bases fit TRBD1. CDR3 length: 15 residues. CDR1 is KGHSH and CDR2 is LQKENI in the germline V gene. J gave up 7 bases and V 3 bases, and 6 bases lay outside the gene matches. The CDR3 nucleotides are TGTGCCAGCTCACCGAGGACAGGGGGCGAGTATACGCAGTATTTT. Residues: CASSPRTGGEYTQYF.

The chain uses TRBV6-5 and TRBJ2-5; D ambiguous. V was clipped by 5 bases and J by 2 bases, with 15 bases between them. From germline, CDR1 is MNHEY and CDR2 SVGAGI. The CDR3 runs 15 residues. As DNA, the CDR3 is TGTGCCAGCAGTCCCACCCTTCAGAGACAAGAGACCCAGTACTTC. Amino acid sequence: CASSPTLQRQETQYF.

In this sample, this clonotype turned up many times. The CDR3: CSVVLAGLKPEAFF. The CDR3 DNA reads as TGCAGCGTTGTCTTGGCGGGGTTGAAACCTGAAGCTTTCTTT. The chain carries TRBV29-1 and TRBJ1-1; D unclear. The CDR3 covers 14 residues. CDR1 SQVTM and CDR2 ANQGSEA come from the germline V gene. Trimming stripped 4 bases from V and 6 bases from J, with 18 bases between.

This clonotype showed up just a few times. The J gene is TRBJ1-3, the V gene TRBV9; D possibly corresponds to TRBD1 (5 bases). V was pared by 0 bases and J by 2 bases, with 9 bases between. Germline lookup yields CDR1 SGDLS and CDR2 YYNGEE. CDR3 length equals 15 residues. The CDR3 is CASSVEPGTGNTIYF. CDR3 in DNA: TGTGCCAGCAGCGTAGAACCAGGGACTGGAAACACCATATATTTT.

This clonotype was seen a few times. V is TRBV29-1 and J is TRBJ2-7; TRBD2 is a possible D gene (6 bases). Germline CDR1 is SQVTM and CDR2 is ANQGSEA. The CDR3 sequence is 13 residues long. V was cut by 6 bases and J by 2 bases, with 14 bases left in between. The CDR3 spells CSVWTGDTYEQYF. As DNA, the CDR3 is TGCAGCGTCTGGACGGGAGACACCTACGAGCAGTACTTC.

The gene calls are TRBV5-4 and TRBJ1-1; D call uncertain. The CDR3 loop spans 14 amino acids. CDR1 SGHNT and CDR2 YYREEE come from the germline V gene (reference sequence). V gave up 5 bases and J gave up 0 bases, with 11 bases separating them. Written as DNA, the CDR3 is TGTGCCAGCAGGCGGGGAGGAGTGAACACTGAAGCTTTCTTT. This sequence encodes CASRRGGVNTEAFF.

This clonotype was observed many times. The rearrangement links TRBV6-5 to TRBJ1-3; D not certain. This CDR3 is built from 13 residues. The germline V gene has CDR1 MNHEY and CDR2 SVGAGI. V lost 2 bases and J 5 bases, leaving 7 bases between the germline ends. The CDR3 region is CASSYRDRNTIYF. DNA of the CDR3: TGTGCCAGCAGTTACCGAGACAGAAACACCATATATTTT.

The V gene is TRBV12-3 or TRBV12-4, the J gene TRBJ1-5; 7 bases fit TRBD1. Losses at the gene ends were 5 bases for V and 2 bases for J; bases not matched to a gene: 6. This CDR3 is 15 amino acids long. The CDR3 DNA follows: TGTGCCAGCAGTCCCACAGGGGTGCGCAATCAGCCCCAGCATTTT. This encodes CASSPTGVRNQPQHF.

The gene calls are TRBV6-5 and TRBJ2-5; the D gene is possibly TRBD2 (6 bases). The CDR3 contains 15 residues. The germline V gene encodes CDR1 MNHEY and CDR2 SVGAGI. Trimming cost V 4 bases and J 2 bases, with 14 bases left between them. The CDR3 loop reads CASSSRVAGQETQYF. CDR3 sequence (DNA): TGTGCCAGCAGTTCTCGAGTTGCGGGGCAAGAGACCCAGTACTTC.

The V gene is TRBV5-6, the J gene TRBJ2-1; 10 nucleotides match TRBD2. V lost 1 base, J lost 0 bases, and 10 bases stayed unmatched. The CDR3 extends over 19 amino acids. The V gene's germline CDR1 is SGHDT and CDR2 YYEEEE. CDR3 sequence reads: CASSLTVSGGAGSYNEQFF. The CDR3 DNA is TGTGCCAGCAGCTTGACGGTCAGCGGGGGGGCCGGCTCCTACAATGAGCAGTTCTTC.

This clonotype was recorded many times. The CDR3, as DNA: TGTGCCAGCAGCTTGGGTGGCGGGCGCTTCGCGGGAGCTTTCTTT. This codes for CASSLGGGRFAGAFF. The chain links TRBV5-5 to TRBJ1-1; D unclear. V shed 0 bases and J shed 10 bases, with 19 bases lying between them. CDR3 length: 15 residues. The germline CDR1 and CDR2 sequences are SGHKS and YYEKEE (reference sequence).

This clonotype was recorded many times. The V and J genes are TRBV27 and TRBJ1-2; no firm D call. Trimming took 5 bases from V and 0 from J, leaving 13 bases between them. There are 15 residues in the CDR3. Germline V gene data show CDR1 as MNHEY and CDR2 as SMNVEV (reference sequence). As DNA, the CDR3 is TGTGCCAGCAGTCCAGATGGTCCCTCTAACTATGGCTACACCTTC. It codes for CASSPDGPSNYGYTF.

This clonotype has ten or more counts. CDR3 amino acids: CASSPSGTPYGYTF. The CDR3 DNA sequence: TGTGCCAGCAGTCCCTCCGGGACACCTTATGGCTACACCTTC. The chain recombines TRBV12-3 or TRBV12-4 with TRBJ1-2; TRBD1 is a possible D gene (6 bases). V shed 5 bases and J shed 5 bases, with 15 bases lying between them. The CDR3 is made up of 14 amino acids.

The chain joins TRBV7-6 to TRBJ2-3, with a possible D match to TRBD1 (6 bases). The germline V and J ends were trimmed by 4 bases and 2 bases, with 10 bases remaining between them. Germline-derived CDR1 and CDR2 are SGHVS and FNYEAQ. The CDR3 is made up of 14 amino acids. The CDR3 loop reads CASSSGVLTDTQYF. In DNA form, the CDR3 reads TGTGCCAGCAGCTCAGGGGTACTCACAGATACGCAGTATTTT. Variable domain in full (rest from reference TRBV7-6 and TRBJ2-3): GAGVSQSPRYKVTKRGQDVALRCDPISGHVSLYWYRQALGQGPEFLTYFNYEAQQDKSGLPNDRFSAERPEGSISTLTIQRTEQRDSAMYRCASSSGVLTDTQYFGPGTRLTVL.

Ten or more counts support this clonotype. The chain carries TRBV16 and TRBJ1-2, with TRBD1 as a possible D gene (5 bases). With 0 bases removed from V and 0 bases from J, the gap between germline ends came to 14 bases. This CDR3 region has 17 residues. Germline CDR1 is KGHSY and CDR2 is FQNENV. The CDR3 nucleotides are TGTGCCAGCAGCCAATCGGCCACAGGACGGACTAACTATGGCTACACCTTC. It specifies CASSQSATGRTNYGYTF.

This clonotype has at least ten counts. The chain recombines TRBV28 with TRBJ2-1; 8 nucleotides align to TRBD2. Germline CDR1 reads MDHEN; CDR2 reads SYDVKM. V lost 4 bases to trimming and J lost 6 bases; unmatched junction nucleotides: 8. The CDR3 is 15 residues long. In DNA, the CDR3 is TGTGCCAGCAGTTCAGCCGCGGGGGGAGGCAATGAGCAGTTCTTC. It encodes CASSSAAGGGNEQFF.

This clonotype was recorded a few times. The chain carries TRBV11-1 and TRBJ1-6; D not resolved. V gave up 3 bases and J gave up 0 bases, with 3 bases separating them. Germline-derived CDR1 and CDR2 are SGHAT and FQDESV (reference sequence). There are 14 residues in the CDR3. CDR3 DNA sequence: TGTGCCAGCAGCTTGGTCTCCTATAATTCACCCCTCCACTTT. Amino acids: CASSLVSYNSPLHF.

This clonotype was seen repeatedly, ten times or more. This chain links TRBV5-1 with TRBJ1-1; 9 bases align to TRBD1. The V segment lost 6 bases and the J segment 1 base; nucleotides outside the gene matches: 7. CDR3 size: 15 residues. Germline V lookup: CDR1 SGHRS, CDR2 YFSETQ. The CDR3 is CASKSYRGRNTEAFF. The CDR3 region has the DNA TGCGCCAGCAAATCCTACAGGGGGCGGAACACTGAAGCTTTCTTT.

This clonotype came up many times. The rearrangement links TRBV7-2 to TRBJ2-7; TRBD2 matches at 14 bases. Losses at the gene ends were 5 bases for V and 13 bases for J; bases not matched to a gene: 13. This CDR3 contains 15 residues. Germline V gene lookup returns CDR1 SGHTA and CDR2 FQGNSA. The CDR3 region has the DNA TGTGCCAGCAGCCCGATAAGGACTAGCGGGGGGAACCTATACTTC. Encoded protein: CASSPIRTSGGNLYF.

This clonotype turned up a few times. V usage is TRBV6-2 or TRBV6-3 and J usage is TRBJ2-6; possible D gene TRBD1, 5 bases. Germline V gives CDR1 MNHEY, CDR2 SVGEGT. Deletions cut 2 bases from V and 0 bases from J, with 17 bases between. The length of the CDR3 is 19 residues. CDR3 nucleotides: TGTGCCAGCAGTTACGATACAGGAACCTCTTACTCTGGGGCCAACGTCCTGACTTTC. It codes for CASSYDTGTSYSGANVLTF.